The 9 T cell receptor beta chains listed next were all sequenced from one sample in a study of CD8+ T cells in alopecia areata. Reverse transcription of extracted RNA yielded cDNA, which provided the sequencing template. The protocol was immunoSEQ multiplex PCR, while the TCRdb copy is restricted to in-frame clones and leaves out a portion. The profile covers some 110,000 clones, with roughly two fifths appearing a single time and 3% to 3.5% taken by the ten largest. The material sequenced was CD4+ T cells sorted from blood. These receptors all come from a human donor with alopecia areata.

This rearrangement joins TRBV11-2 to TRBJ2-7, with 11 bases matching TRBD1. Germline V gene sequence: CDR1 SGHAT, CDR2 FQNNGV. The V segment lost 5 bases and the J segment 4 bases; nucleotides outside the gene matches: 4. The length of the CDR3 is 14 residues. CDR3 coding DNA: TGTGCCAGCAGCCTCGGGACAGGGGGGTACGAGCAGTACTTC. Translating it yields CASSLGTGGYEQYF.

This clone was detected only a few times. The chain links TRBV5-1 to TRBJ2-1; 8 positions agree with TRBD1. CDR3 length: 14 residues. Losses at the gene ends were 4 bases for V and 3 bases for J; bases not matched to a gene: 3. Germline loops: CDR1 SGHRS, CDR2 YFSETQ. The CDR3 DNA sequence: TGCGCCAGCAGCCCGACAGGGGACTACAATGAGCAGTTCTTC. Translated, it gives CASSPTGDYNEQFF.

The chain joins TRBV2 to TRBJ1-3; D not resolved. The CDR3 runs to 12 residues. Germline loops: CDR1 SNHLY, CDR2 FYNNEI. V dropped 6 bases and J dropped 3 bases, with 6 bases sitting between them. The DNA for the CDR3 is TGTGCCAGCAGGAGAAGTGGAAACACCATATATTTT. It encodes CASRRSGNTIYF.

The rearrangement links TRBV29-1 to TRBJ1-1; D is possibly TRBD1 (6 bases). V lost 7 bases and J 5 bases, leaving 20 bases between the germline ends. The germline CDR1 and CDR2 sequences are SQVTM and ANQGSEA. The CDR3 sequence is 14 residues long. CDR3 residues: CSASAQGSNTEAFF. CDR3 nucleotide sequence: TGCAGCGCCTCAGCCCAGGGGTCGAATACTGAAGCTTTCTTT.

This sequence joins TRBV7-2 and TRBJ2-3; 10 positions agree with TRBD2. Germline values: CDR1 SGHTA, CDR2 FQGNSA. The V and J ends lost 5 bases and 2 bases, in that order; junction bases with no gene match: 10. There are 17 residues in the CDR3. CDR3 nucleotide sequence: TGTGCCAGCAGCGACCCGGGACTAGCGACGCCCACAGATACGCAGTATTTT. Its translation is CASSDPGLATPTDTQYF.

In its sample, this clone was seen a few times. V usage is TRBV29-1 and J usage is TRBJ2-1; TRBD2 matches 8 bases. J gave up 3 bases and V 2 bases, and 6 bases lay outside the gene matches. Per the germline V gene, CDR1 is SQVTM and CDR2 is ANQGSEA. The CDR3 has 15 amino acids. The CDR3: CSVEIRLAGYNEQFF. The DNA for the CDR3 is TGCAGCGTTGAAATACGGCTAGCGGGCTACAATGAGCAGTTCTTC.

The genes are TRBV29-1 and TRBJ2-1; TRBD2 agrees at 12 bases. CDR1 is SQVTM, CDR2 ANQGSEA, per germline. V shed 3 bases, J shed 0 bases, and the junction held 9 bases outside the gene matches. There are 18 residues in the CDR3. CDR3 in amino acids: CSVDVGTSGFYSYNEQFF. The CDR3 DNA follows: TGCAGCGTTGATGTGGGGACTAGCGGGTTCTACTCCTACAATGAGCAGTTCTTC.

The V and J genes are TRBV7-9 and TRBJ1-2, with TRBD1 as a possible D gene (6 bases). Germline V lookup: CDR1 SEHNR, CDR2 FQNEAQ (reference sequence). This CDR3 is built from 15 residues. V was pared by 5 bases and J by 3 bases, with 16 bases between. DNA for the CDR3: TGTGCCAGCAGCATTGGGCCGGGACACCACTATGGCTACACCTTC. It is translated as CASSIGPGHHYGYTF. Drawing the rest from reference TRBV7-9 and TRBJ1-2, the complete variable domain is DTGVSQNPRHKITKRGQNVTFRCDPISEHNRLYWYRQTLGQGPEFLTYFQNEAQLEKSRLLSDRFSAERPKGSFSTLEIQRTEQGDSAMYLCASSIGPGHHYGYTFGSGTRLTVV.

This clone was seen more than once but under ten times. The rearrangement links TRBV5-5 to TRBJ2-3; tentatively, D is TRBD2 (6 bases). This CDR3 has 15 residues. The V end was cut by 0 bases, the J end by 5 bases, with 13 bases between. Germline assignment: CDR1 SGHKS and CDR2 YYEKEE (reference sequence). This CDR3 is CASSLGPGSQDTQYF. The CDR3 DNA is TGTGCCAGCAGCTTGGGCCCCGGGAGCCAAGATACGCAGTATTTT.